This T cell receptor (beta chain) was captured by sequencing in a study of T cell repertoires in cytomegalovirus infection. Study at large: Signatures in public TCR beta sequences pointed to both CMV infection and matching HLA type.

TCRdb re-derived calls from the reads in MiXCR, one entry per CDR3 protein. The sample holds approximately 500,000 distinct CDR3 sequences, around 27% seen once. Study results and caveats: Ex vivo, HLA-C-restricted CMV-specific TCR beta clonotypes prevailed over the rest of the response.

The sample holds a few counts of this clonotype. The antigen remains unidentified. The CDR3 runs 13 residues. Germline V gives CDR1 MDHEN, CDR2 SYDVKM. V was clipped by 1 base and J by 8 bases, with 9 bases between them. What was sequenced was PBMCs. The V and J genes are TRBV28 and TRBJ2-1; the D is unclear. This clonotype was obtained from a human donor in good health (CMV status not recorded). Some clones in this sample may be carry-over from other donors' samples. In DNA, the CDR3 is TGTGCCAGCAGTTTATACCCTAGGGATGAGCAGTTCTTC. Protein product: CASSLYPRDEQFF.